This T cell receptor beta chain was profiled in a study of blood T cell repertoires in COVID-19 (dated by TCRdb to 2020 to 2021). Study-level background: Samples covering the acute and convalescent phases of COVID-19 were provided by collaborators in the United States, Italy and Spain. The prospective study material was composed of cDNA or gDNA derived from T cells, B-cell-depleted T cells, or PBMCs. Subjects who had been exposed to COVID-19, were actively infected with it, or had recovered from it provided the deeply sampled blood TCRbeta repertoires that made up the dataset. The repertoires were released in a freely available public database meant as a resource for research on the immune response to SARS-CoV-2. Samples were obtained from the ongoing ImmuneRACE study (first 160 participants) and from roughly 1,300 subjects provided by 6 global collaborators. A de-identified subject ID, COVID-19 status, age in years and sex were almost always included in the sample metadata. HLA class I and class II types, where available, came from metadata supplied by the sample provider rather than from assay-based typing.

TCRbeta CDR3 regions were amplified from genomic DNA using the immunoSEQ Assay, a bias-controlled multiplex PCR. The authors processed their data as follows. Nucleated cell counts per sample were estimated from amplification of reference gene primers within the assay. To quantify the absolute abundance of each unique TCRbeta CDR3 rearrangement, sequence reads were collapsed and filtered. For each sample, productive Simpson clonality was calculated as the square root of Simpson's diversity index across productive rearrangements. TCRdb took this table from immuneACCESS and kept in-frame rearrangements with V and J called. Such tables lack part of the clones; where checked against another copy, unresolved V genes explain under half of the gap, and the rest is unexplained. D and trimming come from the DNA, and the V and J calls and clone size come from that table. The sample table contains over 250,000 clones; only one count was recorded for approximately 89% of them. Clones ranked in the top ten supply approximately 5% of the sample.

Broad study findings and their caveats: Clinical and demographic metadata were provided uncurated, with the amount varying by source and participant.

For CDR1 and CDR2, the germline V gene lists SGHRS and YFSETQ. V is trimmed back by 0 bases and J by 7 bases, and the junction contains 11 bases that no gene match accounts for. From cysteine to phenylalanine, the CDR3 is 16 amino acids long. The entry retains the CDR3 DNA only, 48 bases that are in frame from base 1. On this clone: Its recognized antigen is unknown. No base quality information exists; no much larger clone differs at one position.

Participants in the prospective study were aged roughly 18 to 89 years, lived in 24 United States geographic areas, and enrolled through a virtual design. In the prospective study, cohorts were assigned on the basis of participant-reported clinical history obtained from a screening survey and a study questionnaire. For ImmuneRACE Cohort 3, a participant was defined as recovered based on two consecutive negative NP/OP PCR tests, clearance by a healthcare professional, or resolution of symptoms. In the prospective study, whole blood, serum and a nasopharyngeal or oropharyngeal swab were collected from each participant by mobile phlebotomists. Additional blood draws and questionnaires over a 2-month period could optionally be provided by prospective study participants. Before DNA extraction, blood samples from the prospective study were shipped at room temperature or frozen.

The chain couples TRBV5-1 to TRBJ1-1; 8 middle bases align to TRBD1. The source is a woman aged 25 to 39 who had recovered from COVID-19. The material sequenced was PBMCs or T cells enriched from blood (not recorded which). The bases are TGCGCCAGCAGCTTGGGTTTCACAGGGGGGATGGTTGAAGCTTTCTTT. Its product reads: CASSLGFTGGMVEAFF.